In its sample, the clone carrying this T cell receptor (beta chain) was seen many times. Its antigen is as yet unknown. Stated time point: newly diagnosed GD, antithyroid drugs for less than 3 months. Preparation of the TCR library used RNA extracted from PBMCs. The CDR3 sequence is 15 residues long. V was cut by 1 base and J by 4 bases, with 11 bases left in between. The germline V gene encodes CDR1 SNHLY and CDR2 FYNNEI. Construction of the TCR beta libraries employed iRepertoire HTBI primers in conjunction with Arm-PCR of CDR3 regions. Each CDR3 protein gets one entry after TCRdb re-called the multiplex PCR reads with MiXCR. The profile shows 600,000 to 650,000 distinct CDR3 sequences, 15% to 20% of them singletons. This specimen comes from a study of regulatory T cells in long-lasting Graves disease. Study findings and constraints: Rather than thyroid tissue, only peripheral blood underwent study. Comparison showed that persistent patients shared more public clonotypes (about 2,800) than new patients (about 970). Patients with persistent disease showed a bias toward TRBV28, TRBJ1-2 and TRBJ2-5. Persistent Graves' cases showed lower TCR diversity than newly diagnosed cases.

This same sample was also part of a study on T cells in Graves' hyperthyroidism and ophthalmopathy.

The TCR sequence derives from a young woman with Graves disease. The gene calls are TRBV2 and TRBJ2-1; either TRBD1 or TRBD2 may fit D (6 bases each). Sequencing used peripheral blood mononuclear cells (PBMCs), obtained at new diagnosis, from a patient treated with antithyroid drugs. The CDR3 sequence: CASSEEGEAYNEQFF. The DNA of the CDR3 is TGTGCCAGCAGTGAAGAGGGGGAGGCGTACAATGAGCAGTTCTTC.